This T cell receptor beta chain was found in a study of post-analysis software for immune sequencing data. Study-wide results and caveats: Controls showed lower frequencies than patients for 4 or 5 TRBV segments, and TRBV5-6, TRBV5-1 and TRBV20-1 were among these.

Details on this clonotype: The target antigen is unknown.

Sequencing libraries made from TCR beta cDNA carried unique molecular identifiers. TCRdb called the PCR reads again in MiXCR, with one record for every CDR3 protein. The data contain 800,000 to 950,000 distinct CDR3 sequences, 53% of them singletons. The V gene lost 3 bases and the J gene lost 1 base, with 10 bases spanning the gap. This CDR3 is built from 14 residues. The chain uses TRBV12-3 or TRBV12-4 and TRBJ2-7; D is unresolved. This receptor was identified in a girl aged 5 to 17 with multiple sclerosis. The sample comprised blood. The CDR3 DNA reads TGTGCCAGCAGTTTTATCGGAGAATCCTACGAGCAGTACTTC. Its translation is CASSFIGESYEQYF.